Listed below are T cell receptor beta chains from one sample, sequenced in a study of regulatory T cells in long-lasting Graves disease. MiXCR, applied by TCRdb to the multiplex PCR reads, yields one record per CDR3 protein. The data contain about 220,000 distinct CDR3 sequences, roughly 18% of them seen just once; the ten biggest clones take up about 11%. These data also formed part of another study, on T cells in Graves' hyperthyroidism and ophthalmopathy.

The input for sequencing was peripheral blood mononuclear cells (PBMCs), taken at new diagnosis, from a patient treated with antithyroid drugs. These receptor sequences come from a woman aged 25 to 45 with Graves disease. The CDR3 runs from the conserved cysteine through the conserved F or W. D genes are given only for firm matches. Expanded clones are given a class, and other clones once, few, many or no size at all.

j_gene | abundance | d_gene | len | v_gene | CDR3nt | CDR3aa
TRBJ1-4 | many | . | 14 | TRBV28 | TGTGCCAGCAGTTCCCCGATATTAACGGGTGCACTGTTTTTT | CASSSPILTGALFF
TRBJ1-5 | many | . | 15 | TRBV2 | TGTGCCAGCAGGGATGACAAGGGGGACAATCAGCCCCAGCATTTT | CASRDDKGDNQPQHF
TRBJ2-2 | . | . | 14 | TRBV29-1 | TGCAGCGTCGTGGGGGAGGGGGGAGTGGGGCGGCTGTTTTTT | CSVVGEGGVGRLFF
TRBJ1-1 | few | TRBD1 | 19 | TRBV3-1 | TGTGCCAGCAGCCAAGACCCTCACCTTCAGACAGGGGTGGCTAGCGTGGCTTTCTTT | CASSQDPHLQTGVASVAFF
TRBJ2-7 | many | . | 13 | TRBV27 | TGTGCCAGCAGTGTCGGGGGTTATTACGAGCAGTACTTC | CASSVGGYYEQYF
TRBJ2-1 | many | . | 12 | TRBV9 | TGTGCCAGCAGCACACGCTACAATGAGCAGTTCTTC | CASSTRYNEQFF
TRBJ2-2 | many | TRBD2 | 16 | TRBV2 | TGTGCCAGCAGAAACCCGGGACTAGCGGGAACCGGGGAGCTGTTTTTT | CASRNPGLAGTGELFF
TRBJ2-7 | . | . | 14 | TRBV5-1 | TGTGCCAGCAGACCGGGCCCCGGTCGAGGCGAGCAGTACTTC | CASRPGPGRGEQYF
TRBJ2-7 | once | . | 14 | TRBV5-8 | TGTGCCAGCAGCCAACGGGGTTCCTCCCACGAGCAGTACTTC | CASSQRGSSHEQYF
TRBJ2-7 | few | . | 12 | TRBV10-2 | TGCGCCAGCGGGACGGTAACCTACGAGCAGTACTTC | CASGTVTYEQYF
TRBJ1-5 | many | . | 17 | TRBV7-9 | TGTGCCAGCAGCTTAGCGAAGGGGGGGGGCAGCGATCAGCCCCAGCATTTT | CASSLAKGGGSDQPQHF
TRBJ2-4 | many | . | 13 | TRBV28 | TGTGCCAGCAGTTTTAGGGAGCCGCCGGACCAGTACTTC | CASSFREPPDQYF
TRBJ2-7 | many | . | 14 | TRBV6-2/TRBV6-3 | TGTGCCAGCAGTTACTCATCTCTTAGTGGCGAGCAGTACTTC | CASSYSSLSGEQYF
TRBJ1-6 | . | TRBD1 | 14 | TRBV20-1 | TGCAGTGCTAGTTGGACAGGGCATAATTCACCCCTCCACTTT | CSASWTGHNSPLHF
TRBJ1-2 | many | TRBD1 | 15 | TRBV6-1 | TGTGCCACCGGGGGGGAAGGAGGGGGCGACTATGGCTACACCTTC | CATGGEGGGDYGYTF